This T cell receptor (beta chain) emerged from a study of blood T cell repertoires in COVID-19. On the study more broadly: Collection of acute and convalescent COVID-19 samples took place in the United States, Italy and Spain.

Original processing notes: Estimated nucleated cell counts came from reference gene primer amplification. This table comes from immunoSEQ multiplex PCR, and its TCRdb copy is limited to in-frame clones, with some not included. V, J and clone size were drawn from that table, and D and trimming were deduced from the DNA. This sample has about 110,000 clones, with 88% found just once. Per the germline V gene, CDR1 is KGHSH and CDR2 is LQKENI. CDR3 size: 15 residues. V trimming: 1 base; J trimming: 4 bases; junction bases outside the gene matches: 5. The sequence derives from a human donor in a cohort sampled during active COVID-19. The rearrangement links TRBV18 to TRBJ1-1, with 8 nucleotides matching TRBD1. The sample was peripheral blood. This CDR3 reads CASSPLDRAGTEAFF. The DNA for the CDR3 is TGTGCCAGCTCACCACTGGACAGGGCGGGCACTGAAGCTTTCTTT.